The entry below describes one T cell receptor (beta chain). There are 17 residues in the CDR3. Germline V gene sequence: CDR1 SEHNR, CDR2 FQNEAQ (reference sequence). J lost 2 bases, V lost 4 bases, and 13 bases had no gene match. Method: immunoSEQ multiplex PCR; TCRdb's copy keeps in-frame clones and lacks some. In the table there are about 89,000 clones, 92% of which are singletons. This record belongs to a study of T cell changes during pregnancy in multiple sclerosis. The sequence was obtained from a female donor in good health, enrolled as a control in a pregnancy study. The chain combines TRBV7-9 with TRBJ2-5; 7 nucleotides match TRBD1. The sequencing used peripheral blood, collected after pregnancy. The CDR3, as DNA: TGTGCCAGCAGCTCCGTCGAGGGGTGGGACAGTCAAGAGACCCAGTACTTC. This encodes CASSSVEGWDSQETQYF.